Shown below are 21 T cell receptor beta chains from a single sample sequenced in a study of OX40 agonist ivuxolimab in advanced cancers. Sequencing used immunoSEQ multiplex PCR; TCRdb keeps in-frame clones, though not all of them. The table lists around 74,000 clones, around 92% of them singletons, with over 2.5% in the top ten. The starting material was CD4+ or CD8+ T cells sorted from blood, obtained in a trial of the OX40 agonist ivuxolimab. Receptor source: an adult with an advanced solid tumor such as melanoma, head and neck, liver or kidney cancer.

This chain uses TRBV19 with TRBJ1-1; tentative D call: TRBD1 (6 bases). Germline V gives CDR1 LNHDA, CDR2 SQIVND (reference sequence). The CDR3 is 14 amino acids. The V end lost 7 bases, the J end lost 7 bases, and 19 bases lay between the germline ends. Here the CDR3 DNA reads TGTGCCAGTACCAACCAGATTGGGGGCTTTGAAGCTTTCTTT. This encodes CASTNQIGGFEAFF.

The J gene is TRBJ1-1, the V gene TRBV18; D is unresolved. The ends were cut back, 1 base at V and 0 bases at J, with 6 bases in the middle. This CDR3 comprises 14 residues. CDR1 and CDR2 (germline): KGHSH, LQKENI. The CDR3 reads CASSPQNLNTEAFF. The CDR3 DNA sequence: TGTGCCAGCTCACCACAGAACCTGAACACTGAAGCTTTCTTT. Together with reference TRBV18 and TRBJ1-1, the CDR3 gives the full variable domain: NAGVMQNPRHLVRRRGQEARLRCSPMKGHSHVYWYRQLPEEGLKFMVYLQKENIIDESGMPKERFSAEFPKEGPSILRIQQVVRGDSAAYFCASSPQNLNTEAFFGQGTRLTVV.

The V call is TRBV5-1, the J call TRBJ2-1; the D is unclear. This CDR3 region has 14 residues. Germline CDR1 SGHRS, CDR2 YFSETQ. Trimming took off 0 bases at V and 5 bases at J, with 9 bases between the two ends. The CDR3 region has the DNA TGCGCCAGCAGCTTGGTTAGAACCGACAATGAGCAGTTCTTC. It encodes CASSLVRTDNEQFF.

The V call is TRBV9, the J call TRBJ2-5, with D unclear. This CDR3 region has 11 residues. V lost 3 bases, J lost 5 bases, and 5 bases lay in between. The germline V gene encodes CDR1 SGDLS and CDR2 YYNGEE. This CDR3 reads CASSAGETQYF. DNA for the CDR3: TGTGCCAGCAGCGCCGGGGAGACCCAGTACTTC.

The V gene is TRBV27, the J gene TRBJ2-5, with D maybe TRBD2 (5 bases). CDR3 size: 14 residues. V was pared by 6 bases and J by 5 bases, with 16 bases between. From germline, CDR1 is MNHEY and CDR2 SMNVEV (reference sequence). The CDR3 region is CASSPVLGGETQYF. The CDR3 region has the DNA TGTGCCAGCAGCCCTGTACTCGGCGGGGAGACCCAGTACTTC.

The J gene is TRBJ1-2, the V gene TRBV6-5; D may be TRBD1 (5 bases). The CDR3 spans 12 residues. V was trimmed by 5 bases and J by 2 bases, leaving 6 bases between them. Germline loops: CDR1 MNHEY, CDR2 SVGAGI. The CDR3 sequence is CASSNRNYGYTF. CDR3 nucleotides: TGTGCCAGCAGTAACAGGAACTATGGCTACACCTTC.

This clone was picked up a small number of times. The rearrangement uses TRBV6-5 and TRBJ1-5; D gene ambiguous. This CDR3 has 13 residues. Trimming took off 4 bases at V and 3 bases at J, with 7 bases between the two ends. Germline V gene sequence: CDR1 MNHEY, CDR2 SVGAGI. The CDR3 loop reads CASSFIPNQPQHF. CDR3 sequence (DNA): TGTGCCAGCAGTTTCATCCCCAATCAGCCCCAGCATTTT.

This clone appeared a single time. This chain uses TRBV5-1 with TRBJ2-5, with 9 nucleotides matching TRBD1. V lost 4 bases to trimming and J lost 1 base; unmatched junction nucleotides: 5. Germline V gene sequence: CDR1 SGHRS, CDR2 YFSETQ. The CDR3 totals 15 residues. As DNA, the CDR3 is TGCGCCAGCAGCGTCCGGGACAGGGCCCAAGAGACCCAGTACTTC. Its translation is CASSVRDRAQETQYF.

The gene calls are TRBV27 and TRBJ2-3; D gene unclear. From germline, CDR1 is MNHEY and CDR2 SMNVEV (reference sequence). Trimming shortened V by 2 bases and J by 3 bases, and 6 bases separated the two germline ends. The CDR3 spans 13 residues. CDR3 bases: TGTGCCAGCAGTTTACCTGGAACAGATACGCAGTATTTT. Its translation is CASSLPGTDTQYF.

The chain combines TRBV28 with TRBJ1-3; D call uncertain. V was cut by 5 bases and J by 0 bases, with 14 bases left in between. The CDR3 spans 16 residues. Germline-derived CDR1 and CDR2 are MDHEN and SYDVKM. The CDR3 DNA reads TGTGCCAGCAGTGCAATTTCAGCCGACTCTGGAAACACCATATATTTT. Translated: CASSAISADSGNTIYF.

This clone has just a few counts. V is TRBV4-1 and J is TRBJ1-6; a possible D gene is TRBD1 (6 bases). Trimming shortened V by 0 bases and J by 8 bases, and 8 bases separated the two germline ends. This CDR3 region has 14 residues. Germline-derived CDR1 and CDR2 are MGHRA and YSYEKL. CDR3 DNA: TGCGCCAGCAGCCAAGAGCACAGGGATTCACCCCTCCACTTT. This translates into CASSQEHRDSPLHF.

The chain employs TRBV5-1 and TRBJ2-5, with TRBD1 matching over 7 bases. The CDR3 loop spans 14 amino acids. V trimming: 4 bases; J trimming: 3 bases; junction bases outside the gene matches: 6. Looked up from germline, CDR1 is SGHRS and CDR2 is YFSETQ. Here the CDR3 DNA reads TGCGCCAGCAGCCAGGCCGGGACAGAAGAGACCCAGTACTTC. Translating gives CASSQAGTEETQYF.

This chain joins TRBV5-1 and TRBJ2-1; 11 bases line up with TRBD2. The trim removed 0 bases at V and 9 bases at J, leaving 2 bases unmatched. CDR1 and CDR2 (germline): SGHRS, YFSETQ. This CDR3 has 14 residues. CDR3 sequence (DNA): TGCGCCAGCAGCTTGGGAACTAGCGGGAGTGAGCAGTTCTTC. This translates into CASSLGTSGSEQFF.

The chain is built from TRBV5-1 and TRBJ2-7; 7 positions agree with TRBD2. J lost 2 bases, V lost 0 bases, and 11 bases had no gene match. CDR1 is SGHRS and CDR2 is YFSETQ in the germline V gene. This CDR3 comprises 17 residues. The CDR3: CASSLGVEWGGTYEQYF. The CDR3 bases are TGCGCCAGCAGCTTGGGAGTGGAGTGGGGGGGTACCTACGAGCAGTACTTC. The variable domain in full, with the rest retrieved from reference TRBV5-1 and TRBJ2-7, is KAGVTQTPRYLIKTRGQQVTLSCSPISGHRSVSWYQQTPGQGLQFLFEYFSETQRNKGNFPGRFSGRQFSNSRSEMNVSTLELGDSALYLCASSLGVEWGGTYEQYFGPGTRLTVT.

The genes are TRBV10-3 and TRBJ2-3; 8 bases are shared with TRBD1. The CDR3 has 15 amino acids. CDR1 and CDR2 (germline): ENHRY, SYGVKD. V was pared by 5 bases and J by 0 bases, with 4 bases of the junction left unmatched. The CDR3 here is CAISLTGASTDTQYF. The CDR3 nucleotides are TGTGCCATCAGTTTGACAGGGGCAAGCACAGATACGCAGTATTTT.

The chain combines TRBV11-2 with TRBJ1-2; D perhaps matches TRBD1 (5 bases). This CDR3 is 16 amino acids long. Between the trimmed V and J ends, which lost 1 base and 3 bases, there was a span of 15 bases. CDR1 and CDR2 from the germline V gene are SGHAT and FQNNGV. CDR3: CASSLGARGRDYGYTF. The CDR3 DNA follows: TGTGCCAGCAGCTTAGGAGCACGGGGGAGAGACTATGGCTACACCTTC.

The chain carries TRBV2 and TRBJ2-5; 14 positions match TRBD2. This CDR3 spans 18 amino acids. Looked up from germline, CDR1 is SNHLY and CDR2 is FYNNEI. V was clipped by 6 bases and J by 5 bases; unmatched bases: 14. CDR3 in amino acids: CASRDGTSGSQMGETQYF. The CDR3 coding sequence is TGTGCCAGCAGGGACGGGACTAGCGGGAGCCAAATGGGGGAGACCCAGTACTTC.

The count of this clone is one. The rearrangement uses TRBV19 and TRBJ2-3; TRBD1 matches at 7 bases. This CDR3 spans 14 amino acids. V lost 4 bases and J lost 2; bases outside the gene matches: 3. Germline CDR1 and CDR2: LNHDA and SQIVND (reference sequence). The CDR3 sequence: CASSRDRFTDTQYF. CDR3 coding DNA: TGTGCCAGTAGTAGGGACAGATTCACAGATACGCAGTATTTT.

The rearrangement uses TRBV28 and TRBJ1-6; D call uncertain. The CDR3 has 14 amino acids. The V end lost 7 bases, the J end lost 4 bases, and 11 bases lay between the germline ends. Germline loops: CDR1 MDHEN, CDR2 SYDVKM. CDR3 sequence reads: CASKAPLYNSPLHF. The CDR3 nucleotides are TGTGCCAGCAAGGCCCCGTTGTATAATTCACCCCTCCACTTT.

The CDR3 nucleotides are TGTGCCAGCAGCTTCAGGGTCACTGAAGCTTTCTTT. Translating it yields CASSFRVTEAFF. J is TRBJ1-1 and V is TRBV7-2; possibly TRBD1 for D (5 bases). The germline gives CDR1 SGHTA, CDR2 FQGNSA. Trimming shortened V by 3 bases and J by 4 bases, and 6 bases separated the two germline ends. The CDR3 covers 12 residues.

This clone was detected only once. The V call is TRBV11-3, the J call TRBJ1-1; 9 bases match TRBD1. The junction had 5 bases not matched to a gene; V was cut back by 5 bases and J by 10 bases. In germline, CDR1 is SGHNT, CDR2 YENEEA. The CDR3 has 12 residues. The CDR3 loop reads CASSPGTGRAFF. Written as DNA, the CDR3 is TGTGCCAGCAGCCCGGGGACAGGGCGAGCTTTCTTT.